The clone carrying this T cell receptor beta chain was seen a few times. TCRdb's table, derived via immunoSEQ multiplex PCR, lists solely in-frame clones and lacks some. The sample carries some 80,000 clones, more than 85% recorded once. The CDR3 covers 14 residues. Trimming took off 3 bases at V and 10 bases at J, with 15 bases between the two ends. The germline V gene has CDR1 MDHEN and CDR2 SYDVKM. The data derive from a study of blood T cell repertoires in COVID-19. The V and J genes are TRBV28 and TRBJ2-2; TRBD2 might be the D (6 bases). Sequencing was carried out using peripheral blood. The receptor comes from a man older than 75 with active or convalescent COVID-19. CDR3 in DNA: TGTGCCAGCAGTTTGCCGGGGTCGGGAGAGGAGCTGTTTTTT. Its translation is CASSLPGSGEELFF. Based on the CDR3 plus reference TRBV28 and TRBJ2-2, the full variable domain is DVKVTQSSRYLVKRTGEKVFLECVQDMDHENMFWYRQDPGLGLRLIYFSYDVKMKEKGDIPEGYSVSREKKERFSLILESASTNQTSMYLCASSLPGSGEELFFGEGSRLTVL.